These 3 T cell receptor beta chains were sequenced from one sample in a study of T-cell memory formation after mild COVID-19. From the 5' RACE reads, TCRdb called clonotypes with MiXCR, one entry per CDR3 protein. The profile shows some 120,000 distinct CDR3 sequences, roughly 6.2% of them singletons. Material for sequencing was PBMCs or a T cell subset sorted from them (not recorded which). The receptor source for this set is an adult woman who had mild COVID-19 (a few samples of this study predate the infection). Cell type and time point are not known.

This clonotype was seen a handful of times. CDR3 protein: CASNFVGRGEKLFF. The CDR3, as DNA: TGTGCCAGCAATTTTGTGGGGCGAGGTGAAAAACTGTTTTTT. V and J are TRBV12-3 or TRBV12-4 and TRBJ1-4, with D possibly matching TRBD1 (5 bases). The CDR3 runs 14 residues. With 7 bases removed from V and 7 bases from J, the gap between germline ends came to 16 bases.

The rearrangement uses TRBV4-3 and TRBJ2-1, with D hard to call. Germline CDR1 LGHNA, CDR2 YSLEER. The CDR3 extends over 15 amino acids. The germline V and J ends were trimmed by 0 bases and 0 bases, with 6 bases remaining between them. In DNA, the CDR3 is TGCGCCAGCAGCCAAGAGACTCGCTCCTACAATGAGCAGTTCTTC. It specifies CASSQETRSYNEQFF.

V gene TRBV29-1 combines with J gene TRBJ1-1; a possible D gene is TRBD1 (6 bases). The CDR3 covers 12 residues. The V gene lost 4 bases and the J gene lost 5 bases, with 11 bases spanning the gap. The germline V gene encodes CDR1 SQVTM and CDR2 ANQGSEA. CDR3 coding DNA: TGCAGCGTTGGATGGGGGCGGACTGAAGCTTTCTTT. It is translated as CSVGWGRTEAFF.